Detailed here is one T cell receptor (beta chain). This table comes from immunoSEQ multiplex PCR, and its TCRdb copy is limited to in-frame clones, with some not included. The table lists more than 150,000 clones, 80% to 90% of them singletons. This specimen comes from a study of blood T cell repertoires in COVID-19. The source material was PBMCs or T cells enriched from blood (not recorded which). This TCR derives from a man aged 35 to 55 who had recovered from COVID-19.

CDR3 loop: CASSLWDGQTYGYTF. CDR3 in DNA: TGTGCCAGCAGTTTATGGGACGGACAGACCTATGGCTACACCTTC. The chain is built from TRBV28 and TRBJ1-2, with TRBD1 as a possible D gene (6 bases). The CDR3 sequence is 15 residues long. V shed 0 bases and J shed 4 bases, with 12 bases lying between them. CDR1 and CDR2 (germline): MDHEN, SYDVKM.